A single sample gave rise to the 24 T cell receptor beta chains below, sequenced in a study of sequential checkpoint blockade in melanoma. Measured with immunoSEQ multiplex PCR; TCRdb has only the in-frame clones, and not every one. The data contain some 31,000 clones, roughly 90% of them singletons. Treatment denoted: randomized to nivolumab then ipilimumab (arm A) or the reverse (arm B). The sample in question was CD8+ T cells sorted from blood (inferred from file names), obtained from a patient given nivolumab and ipilimumab in sequence. The origin of the receptors is a human donor with melanoma.

This chain uses TRBV7-9 with TRBJ2-1; the D is unclear. The CDR3 runs to 15 residues. CDR1 is SEHNR and CDR2 is FQNEAQ in the germline V gene (reference sequence). The V gene lost 5 bases and the J gene lost 7 bases, with 18 bases spanning the gap. CDR3 sequence: CASSEKTPPGNEQFF. The CDR3 DNA sequence: TGTGCCAGCAGCGAAAAAACTCCCCCAGGAAATGAGCAGTTCTTC.

This chain links TRBV16 with TRBJ1-1; TRBD1 aligns across 7 bases. The CDR3 covers 13 residues. The V and J ends lost 2 bases and 10 bases, in that order; junction bases with no gene match: 7. CDR1 and CDR2 (germline): KGHSY, FQNENV. CDR3 nucleotide sequence: TGTGCCAGCAGCCAAGCACAGGGGCAGGGAGCTTTCTTT. Protein product: CASSQAQGQGAFF.

This clone was seen only once. V gene TRBV27 combines with J gene TRBJ2-7; TRBD2 might be the D (7 bases). CDR3 size: 14 residues. Germline V gives CDR1 MNHEY, CDR2 SMNVEV (reference sequence). V lost 5 bases and J 4 bases, leaving 15 bases between the germline ends. The CDR3: CASSPVGRGYEQYF. In nucleotides, the CDR3 is TGTGCCAGCAGTCCCGTGGGGAGGGGGTACGAGCAGTACTTC.

This chain links TRBV4-3 with TRBJ2-3; TRBD2 is a possible D gene (5 bases). Germline V lookup: CDR1 LGHNA, CDR2 YSLEER. There are 16 residues in the CDR3. Trimming pared 0 bases from V and 8 bases from J, leaving 18 bases between. This CDR3 is CASSQDIDYFTGTQYF. The CDR3 DNA sequence: TGCGCCAGCAGCCAAGATATAGACTACTTCACTGGTACGCAGTATTTT.

This chain links TRBV7-2 with TRBJ2-1; TRBD1 matches at 7 bases. V shed 7 bases, J shed 3 bases, and the junction held 3 bases outside the gene matches. Germline loops: CDR1 SGHTA, CDR2 FQGNSA. The CDR3 is made up of 13 amino acids. In DNA, the CDR3 is TGTGCCAGCACGACAGGGCGCTACAATGAGCAGTTCTTC. Protein product: CASTTGRYNEQFF. Drawing the rest from reference TRBV7-2 and TRBJ2-1, the complete variable domain is GAGVSQSPSNKVTEKGKDVELRCDPISGHTALYWYRQSLGQGLEFLIYFQGNSAPDKSGLPSDRFSAERTGGSVSTLTIQRTQQEDSAVYLCASTTGRYNEQFFGPGTRLTVL.

This sequence joins TRBV5-4 and TRBJ2-5; TRBD1 aligns across 9 bases. This CDR3 is built from 14 residues. With 0 bases clipped from V and 5 bases from J, the junction kept 2 bases outside the gene matches. Per the germline V gene, CDR1 is SGHNT and CDR2 is YYREEE (reference sequence). The chain's CDR3 is CASSLGQGGETQYF. The CDR3 bases are TGTGCCAGCAGCTTGGGACAGGGGGGGGAGACCCAGTACTTC. Full variable domain (outside the CDR3, taken from reference TRBV5-4 and TRBJ2-5): ETGVTQSPTHLIKTRGQQVTLRCSSQSGHNTVSWYQQALGQGPQFIFQYYREEENGRGNFPPRFSGLQFPNYSSELNVNALELDDSALYLCASSLGQGGETQYFGPGTRLLVL.

V gene TRBV27 combines with J gene TRBJ2-7; 10 bases match TRBD2. Per the germline V gene, CDR1 is MNHEY and CDR2 is SMNVEV (reference sequence). The CDR3 has 16 residues. Trimming removed 6 bases from V and 4 bases from J; junction bases left unmatched: 12. The CDR3 nucleotides read TGTGCCAGCAGCCCTAGCGGGGGTGCCACCTTGTACGAGCAGTACTTC. Its translation: CASSPSGGATLYEQYF.

The rearrangement joins TRBV5-1 to TRBJ2-1; no clear D. CDR1 SGHRS and CDR2 YFSETQ come from the germline V gene. This CDR3 comprises 16 residues. With 1 base removed from V and 0 bases from J, the gap between germline ends came to 11 bases. CDR3 amino acids: CASSLYAASSYNEQFF. In DNA form, the CDR3 reads TGCGCCAGCAGCTTGTACGCGGCCAGCTCCTACAATGAGCAGTTCTTC.

This clone was counted between two and nine times. This chain links TRBV15 with TRBJ1-2, with TRBD1 matching 7 bases. V dropped 4 bases and J dropped 0; count of bases not matched to a gene: 5. Germline V gene data show CDR1 as LNHNV and CDR2 as YYDKDF (reference sequence). The CDR3 runs to 15 residues. This chain's CDR3 is CATSKPGQSNYGYTF. The CDR3 DNA follows: TGTGCCACCAGCAAACCGGGACAGTCTAACTATGGCTACACCTTC.

The genes are TRBV10-1 and TRBJ2-1; maybe TRBD1 (6 bases). Germline assignment: CDR1 WNHNN and CDR2 SYGVQD (reference sequence). The CDR3 is made up of 13 amino acids. Between the trimmed V and J ends, which lost 2 bases and 6 bases, there was a span of 8 bases. CDR3 region: CASSETGLNEQFF. In nucleotides, the CDR3 is TGCGCCAGCAGTGAGACAGGGCTCAATGAGCAGTTCTTC.

The rearrangement joins TRBV28 to TRBJ1-1; TRBD1 agrees at 10 bases. Germline V CDR1 and CDR2: MDHEN, SYDVKM. Losses at the gene ends were 5 bases for V and 5 bases for J; bases not matched to a gene: 11. The CDR3 consists of 16 residues. The CDR3 reads CASSIPGQGPDTEAFF. The CDR3 DNA sequence: TGTGCCAGCAGTATCCCGGGACAGGGGCCGGATACTGAAGCTTTCTTT.

This rearrangement joins TRBV27 to TRBJ1-1; D perhaps matches TRBD1 (6 bases). This CDR3 spans 14 amino acids. Germline V CDR1 and CDR2: MNHEY, SMNVEV (reference sequence). The V end was cut by 3 bases, the J end by 2 bases, with 10 bases between. The CDR3: CASSFTGSNTEAFF. The CDR3 DNA is TGTGCCAGCAGTTTCACAGGGTCTAACACTGAAGCTTTCTTT.

The chain combines TRBV15 with TRBJ2-7, with D maybe TRBD2 (6 bases). The V gene lost 1 base and the J gene lost 2 bases, with 15 bases spanning the gap. The germline CDR1 and CDR2 sequences are LNHNV and YYDKDF (reference sequence). The CDR3 is 16 amino acids. The CDR3 sequence is CATSRVGLAHPYEQYF. In DNA form, the CDR3 reads TGTGCCACCAGCAGAGTGGGGCTAGCGCATCCCTACGAGCAGTACTTC.

This clone was seen a handful of times. Only one base separates this from a far larger clonotype, so it likely reflects a read error. The rearrangement joins TRBV28 to TRBJ2-1, with 9 bases fitting TRBD1. Germline V CDR1 and CDR2: MDHEN, SYDVKM. The CDR3 covers 16 residues. The CDR3 reads CASRALKGQGFNEHFF. CDR3 DNA sequence: TGTGCCAGCAGGGCCCTCAAGGGACAGGGCTTCAATGAGCATTTCTTC.

V is TRBV4-3 and J is TRBJ2-1; D is perhaps TRBD2 (5 bases). There are 17 residues in the CDR3. Looked up from germline, CDR1 is LGHNA and CDR2 is YSLEER. V lost 0 bases and J 4 bases, leaving 16 bases between the germline ends. The CDR3, as DNA: TGCGCCAGCAGCCAAGATCCCCCCCTCGGACTGTACAATGAGCAGTTCTTC. This encodes CASSQDPPLGLYNEQFF.

V and J are TRBV7-9 and TRBJ2-5; 7 bases line up with TRBD1. The J call could be wrong; TRBJ2-7 is a better fit for the DNA end. The length of the CDR3 is 14 residues. CDR1 SEHNR and CDR2 FQNEAQ come from the germline V gene (reference sequence). CDR3 coding DNA: TGTGCCAGCAGCTTAGGGCGACAGGGCTACGAGCAGTACTTC. Protein sequence: CASSLGRQGYEQYF.

The chain carries TRBV4-2 and TRBJ1-1, with D possibly matching TRBD1 (6 bases). CDR3 length: 15 residues. Germline V gives CDR1 LGHNA, CDR2 YNFKEQ. Between the trimmed V and J ends, which lost 3 bases and 4 bases, there was a span of 15 bases. Written as DNA, the CDR3 is TGTGCCAGCAGCCATGATCAGGGGTTGCGCACTGAAGCTTTCTTT. This codes for CASSHDQGLRTEAFF.

The genes are TRBV5-1 and TRBJ2-1; a weak D match, TRBD1 (5 bases). CDR1 is SGHRS and CDR2 is YFSETQ in the germline V gene. The CDR3 spans 15 residues. V lost 4 bases and J 1 base, leaving 12 bases between the germline ends. CDR3 nucleotide sequence: TGCGCCAGCAGCCCCATAGACAGTTCCTACAATGAGCAGTTCTTC. This gives the protein CASSPIDSSYNEQFF.

CDR3 amino acids: CASGLGRGNTEAFF. The CDR3 region has the DNA TGTGCCAGCGGACTTGGCAGGGGGAACACTGAAGCTTTCTTT. The V and J genes are TRBV5-4 and TRBJ1-1, with D possibly being TRBD1 (6 bases). V dropped 7 bases and J dropped 1 base, with 14 bases sitting between them. CDR1 and CDR2 (germline): SGHNT, YYREEE (reference sequence). The CDR3 extends over 14 amino acids.

This clone has just one count. The chain combines TRBV9 with TRBJ2-7; TRBD2 aligns across 9 bases. Trimming at V came to 0 bases and at J to 4 bases, leaving 5 bases not matched to a gene. CDR1 is SGDLS, CDR2 YYNGEE, per germline. The CDR3 extends over 15 amino acids. The CDR3 loop is CASSVESGRSYEQYF. The CDR3 bases are TGTGCCAGCAGCGTAGAGAGCGGGAGGTCGTACGAGCAGTACTTC.

The chain recombines TRBV9 with TRBJ2-7, with TRBD2 identical over 9 bases. The junction had 4 bases not matched to a gene; V was cut back by 0 bases and J by 3 bases. The CDR3 contains 15 residues. Germline lookup yields CDR1 SGDLS and CDR2 YYNGEE. DNA of the CDR3: TGTGCCAGCAGCGTAGGAGGGACTAGCATCTACGAGCAGTACTTC. It translates to CASSVGGTSIYEQYF.

The CDR3 region has the DNA TGTGCCAGCAGTTTATTGTCTAGCGGGGGTGGACGGAACAATGAGCAGTTCTTC. It is translated as CASSLLSSGGGRNNEQFF. The chain combines TRBV27 with TRBJ2-1; 10 positions agree with TRBD2. V gave up 1 base and J gave up 5 bases; unmatched junction bases: 11. The length of the CDR3 is 18 residues. Germline CDR1 MNHEY, CDR2 SMNVEV (reference sequence).

V usage is TRBV9 and J usage is TRBJ2-7; TRBD2 matches 8 bases. Trimming cost V 0 bases and J 6 bases; bases outside gene matches: 5. The CDR3 is 14 amino acids. The germline CDR1 and CDR2 sequences are SGDLS and YYNGEE. CDR3 DNA sequence: TGTGCCAGCAGCGTAGGAGCGGGAGCTCGCGAGCAGTACTTC. Translating gives CASSVGAGAREQYF.

CDR3 loop: CASSPDGGGLGGTQYF. CDR3 DNA sequence: TGTGCCAGCAGCCCCGACGGGGGGGGGTTGGGCGGTACGCAGTATTTT. V is TRBV7-2 and J is TRBJ2-3; TRBD2 agrees at 8 bases. The V and J ends lost 5 bases and 8 bases, in that order; junction bases with no gene match: 15. CDR1 is SGHTA and CDR2 is FQGNSA in the germline V gene. The CDR3 length is 16 residues.